These 17 T cell receptor beta chains were all obtained from the same sample, sequenced in a study of T cells after yellow fever vaccination. TCRdb passed the 5' RACE reads through MiXCR, listing each CDR3 protein once. The sample has hundreds of thousands of distinct CDR3 sequences, roughly 22% seen once. The specimen was PBMCs, collected 21 days after the first yellow fever vaccination. Every receptor here comes from a man younger than 35 who received the YFV17D yellow fever vaccine.

The genes are TRBV12-3 or TRBV12-4 and TRBJ1-1; maybe TRBD1 (5 bases). There are 14 residues in the CDR3. V was cut by 2 bases and J by 3 bases, with 10 bases left in between. In DNA form, the CDR3 reads TGTGCCAGCAGTTTAAGTTCCAGGGACACTGAAGCTTTCTTT. This translates into CASSLSSRDTEAFF.

This clonotype appeared a few times. This chain uses TRBV18 with TRBJ2-7, with unresolved D. V shed 3 bases and J shed 2 bases, with 11 bases lying between them. The germline gives CDR1 KGHSH, CDR2 LQKENI. This CDR3 is built from 14 residues. The DNA for the CDR3 is TGTGCCAGCTCACCTGATGTAGGTCCCTACGAGCAGTACTTC. This translates into CASSPDVGPYEQYF.

The chain combines TRBV12-3 or TRBV12-4 with TRBJ2-1; weak D call: TRBD2 (6 bases). CDR3 length: 18 residues. The V end lost 5 bases, the J end lost 2 bases, and 22 bases lay between the germline ends. CDR3 region: CASSGVGGSPSTYNEQFF. The CDR3 nucleotides are TGTGCCAGCAGTGGAGTTGGGGGGAGCCCGTCTACCTACAATGAGCAGTTCTTC.

This clonotype has more than one count but fewer than ten. The V call is TRBV6-1, the J call TRBJ2-7; D gene unclear. Germline V CDR1 and CDR2: MNHNS, SASEGT. CDR3 length: 13 residues. Trimming removed 8 bases at V and 1 base at J, with 12 bases between. CDR3 region: CASATPNSYEQYF. CDR3 nucleotides: TGTGCCAGCGCCACCCCAAATTCCTACGAGCAGTACTTC.

The V gene is TRBV9, the J gene TRBJ1-1; no firm D call. V lost 3 bases to trimming and J lost 3 bases, with 12 bases between them. Germline assignment: CDR1 SGDLS and CDR2 YYNGEE. CDR3 length equals 14 residues. CDR3 sequence: CASSGGTRDTEAFF. The CDR3 nucleotides read TGTGCCAGCAGCGGGGGAACTAGGGACACTGAAGCTTTCTTT.

This sequence joins TRBV10-3 and TRBJ1-1; 7 nucleotides line up with TRBD1. The CDR3 loop spans 16 amino acids. Trimming took 1 base from V and 2 from J; bases not matched to a gene: 7. The germline gives CDR1 ENHRY, CDR2 SYGVKD. The CDR3 DNA reads TGTGCCATCAGTGAGTTCATTCACAGGGGCAACACTGAAGCTTTCTTT. This codes for CAISEFIHRGNTEAFF.

The chain links TRBV29-1 to TRBJ2-5; no reliable D call. The CDR3 is 14 amino acids. The germline V gene encodes CDR1 SQVTM and CDR2 ANQGSEA. Between the trimmed V and J ends, which lost 4 bases and 5 bases, there was a span of 17 bases. CDR3 coding DNA: TGCAGCGTTGGTGGAGCTTGGGTCTGGGAGACCCAGTACTTC. Translating it yields CSVGGAWVWETQYF.

The chain is built from TRBV9 and TRBJ1-1, with a possible D match to TRBD1 (5 bases). The CDR3 extends over 16 amino acids. The germline V gene encodes CDR1 SGDLS and CDR2 YYNGEE. Between the trimmed V and J ends, which lost 4 bases and 4 bases, there was a span of 20 bases. The CDR3: CASSLNAGGGTTEAFF. The CDR3 region has the DNA TGTGCCAGCAGCCTCAATGCTGGCGGGGGGACCACTGAAGCTTTCTTT.

This sequence joins TRBV7-2 and TRBJ1-1; possible D gene TRBD1, 6 bases. V was clipped by 7 bases and J by 0 bases, with 15 bases between them. The germline V gene has CDR1 SGHTA and CDR2 FQGNSA. The CDR3 length is 15 residues. The CDR3 DNA reads TGTGCCAGCACCCAGGGGTCAGGGCTGAACACTGAAGCTTTCTTT. Protein product: CASTQGSGLNTEAFF.

The genes are TRBV10-3 and TRBJ2-3; 10 bases are a match to TRBD2. The CDR3 length is 14 residues. V lost 10 bases and J lost 2; bases outside the gene matches: 6. Germline CDR1 ENHRY, CDR2 SYGVKD. The CDR3 here is CASEAGGTTDTQYF. In DNA, the CDR3 is TGTGCCAGCGAAGCGGGGGGGACCACAGATACGCAGTATTTT.

The sample holds a few counts of this clonotype. This rearrangement joins TRBV5-1 to TRBJ2-1, with a possible D match to TRBD1 (6 bases). Germline V gives CDR1 SGHRS, CDR2 YFSETQ. This CDR3 has 14 residues. Trimming took off 5 bases at V and 7 bases at J, with 16 bases between the two ends. CDR3 DNA: TGCGCCAGCAGGGGGGCTAGCCGACCAAATGAGCAGTTCTTC. Protein sequence: CASRGASRPNEQFF.

This clonotype was counted a single time. This sequence joins TRBV6-5 and TRBJ2-5, with a tentative D call TRBD1 (6 bases). The germline V gene has CDR1 MNHEY and CDR2 SVGAGI. CDR3 length: 16 residues. V shed 0 bases and J shed 4 bases, with 15 bases lying between them. CDR3 residues: CASSYSYTQGTETQYF. The CDR3 DNA is TGTGCCAGCAGTTACTCGTATACGCAGGGGACAGAGACCCAGTACTTC.

This chain links TRBV11-1 with TRBJ2-5; D is perhaps TRBD2 (5 bases). The V gene's germline CDR1 is SGHAT and CDR2 FQDESV (reference sequence). Between the trimmed V and J ends, which lost 7 bases and 5 bases, there was a span of 11 bases. The CDR3 loop spans 12 amino acids. CDR3 coding DNA: TGTGCCAGCACGGGGATGGAGGAGACCCAGTACTTC. Encoded protein: CASTGMEETQYF. The entire variable domain, with the rest obtained from reference TRBV11-1 and TRBJ2-5, is as follows: EAEVAQSPRYKITEKSQAVAFWCDPISGHATLYWYRQILGQGPELLVQFQDESVVDDSQLPKDRFSAERLKGVDSTLKIQPAELGDSAMYLCASTGMEETQYFGPGTRLLVL.

Of note for this clonotype: One end of the junction is discordant with germline, which a read error may explain. The V gene is TRBV6-2 or TRBV6-3, the J gene TRBJ2-3; tentatively, D is TRBD1 (5 bases). The CDR3 is 14 residues long. Germline CDR1 and CDR2: MNHEY and SVGEGT. CDR3 DNA: TGTGCCAGCAGTTACTCGATCATAGTCTTCGTAGGGGATTTT. It codes for CASSYSIIVFVGDF.

This clonotype was detected a few times. Here the CDR3 DNA reads TGCAGCGTAACAGGGGCAGGTGGGGCCAACGTCCTGACTTTC. Protein product: CSVTGAGGANVLTF. The genes are TRBV29-1 and TRBJ2-6; 7 nucleotides agree with TRBD1. There are 14 residues in the CDR3. V gave up 6 bases and J gave up 3 bases; unmatched junction bases: 5. CDR1 is SQVTM, CDR2 ANQGSEA, per germline.

This clonotype was seen more than once but under ten times. This chain connects TRBV14 to TRBJ2-3, with D perhaps matching TRBD1 (5 bases). The germline V gene encodes CDR1 SGHDN and CDR2 FVKESK. V was cut by 3 bases and J by 1 base, with 11 bases left in between. This CDR3 is 15 amino acids long. CDR3 sequence (DNA): TGTGCCAGCAGCCACTCCGTCAGGGGCACAGATACGCAGTATTTT. Protein: CASSHSVRGTDTQYF. The full variable domain, with the rest looked up from reference TRBV14 and TRBJ2-3, is EAGVTQFPSHSVIEKGQTVTLRCDPISGHDNLYWYRRVMGKEIKFLLHFVKESKQDESGMPNNRFLAERTGGTYSTLKVQPAELEDSGVYFCASSHSVRGTDTQYFGPGTRLTVL.

This clonotype was counted a few times. This rearrangement joins TRBV6-5 to TRBJ2-3; a weak D match, TRBD2 (5 bases). Germline CDR1 is MNHEY and CDR2 is SVGAGI. The V end was cut by 2 bases, the J end by 0 bases, with 9 bases between. CDR3 length equals 15 residues. The CDR3 nucleotides read TGTGCCAGCAGTTACGAAGCGGATAGCACAGATACGCAGTATTTT. Residues: CASSYEADSTDTQYF.